The clone carrying this TCR beta chain was counted ten times or more. This entry comes from a study of blood T cells in healthy people across ages. CDR3 length: 14 residues. The J segment lost 10 bases and the V segment lost 4 bases, leaving 3 bases of the junction unmatched. The germline V gene has CDR1 SGDLS and CDR2 YYNGEE. Together with a sample-barcoded 5' primer, a J-beta primer mix was included in a second PCR lasting about 6 to 12 cycles. TCRdb re-called the 5' RACE reads with MiXCR, one entry per CDR3 protein. The profile shows approximately 320,000 distinct CDR3 sequences, less than 30% of them singletons.

Sequencing was performed on blood. The J gene is TRBJ2-1, the V gene TRBV9; TRBD2 matches 15 bases. The sequence was collected from a woman aged 70 to 79 in good health. CDR3 sequence: CASSTGLAGGEQFF. CDR3 in DNA: TGTGCCAGCAGCACCGGACTAGCGGGAGGGGAGCAGTTCTTC. Filled out from reference TRBV9 and TRBJ2-1, the complete variable domain reads DSGVTQTPKHLITATGQRVTLRCSPRSGDLSVYWYQQSLDQGLQFLIQYYNGEERAKGNILERFSAQQFPDLHSELNLSSLELGDSALYFCASSTGLAGGEQFFGPGTRLTVL.